The sequence of this T cell receptor beta chain was determined in a study of shared clonotypes between healthy human individuals. Data came from immunoSEQ multiplex PCR; TCRdb stores just in-frame clones and leaves some out. The sample contains approximately 320,000 clones, about 74% of which appear only once. The CDR3 runs to 15 residues. Germline CDR1 and CDR2: SGDLS and YYNGEE. V lost 3 bases to trimming and J lost 5 bases, with 15 bases between them. This chain links TRBV9 with TRBJ2-1; perhaps TRBD2 as D (6 bases). The sample was memory CD4+ T cells sorted from blood. Subset indicated: CD45RA-negative fraction. The origin of this receptor is a man aged 30-40 years in good health. In DNA form, the CDR3 reads TGTGCCAGCAGCGAGTTCGCGGGGCACAACAATGAGCAGTTCTTC. It codes for CASSEFAGHNNEQFF.